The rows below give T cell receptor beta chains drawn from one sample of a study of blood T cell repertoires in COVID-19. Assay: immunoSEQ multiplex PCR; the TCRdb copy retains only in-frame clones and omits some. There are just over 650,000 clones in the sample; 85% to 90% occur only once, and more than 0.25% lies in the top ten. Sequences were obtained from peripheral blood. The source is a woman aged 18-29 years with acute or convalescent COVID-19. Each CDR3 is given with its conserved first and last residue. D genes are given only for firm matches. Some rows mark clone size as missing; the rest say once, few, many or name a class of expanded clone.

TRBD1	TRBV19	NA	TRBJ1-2	TGTGCCAGAACTTGTGGGGACAGGCCGACCCGAAAGGGCTACACCTTC	CARTCGDRPTRKGYTF
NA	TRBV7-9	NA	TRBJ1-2	TGTGCCAGCAGCTCTGTCCCCGGCTACACCTTC	CASSSVPGYTF
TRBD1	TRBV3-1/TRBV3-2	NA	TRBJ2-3	TGTGCCAGCAGCCCACAGGGGGCTTCAGATACGCAGTATTTT	CASSPQGASDTQYF
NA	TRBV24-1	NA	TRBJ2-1	TGTGCCACCAGTGACTCCGCCAGCTTAGGGGTTGAGCAGTTCTTC	CATSDSASLGVEQFF
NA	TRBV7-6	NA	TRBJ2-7	TGTGCCAGCAGCCAGATCCAGGGGATCTTTAGGGAGCAGTACTTC	CASSQIQGIFREQYF
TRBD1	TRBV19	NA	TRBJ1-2	TGTGCCAGTAGTATAACAGGGGGCGATGGCTACACCTTC	CASSITGGDGYTF
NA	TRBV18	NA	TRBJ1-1	TGTGCCAGCTCCTCCAATTCCTTCAGGCCCACTGAAGCTTTCTTT	CASSSNSFRPTEAFF
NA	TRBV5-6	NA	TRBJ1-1	TGTGCCAGCAGCACCGGAGTGGGGACAACTGAAGCTTTCTTT	CASSTGVGTTEAFF
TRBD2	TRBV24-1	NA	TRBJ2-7	TGTGCCACCTCTCGGTCGGGGGGGGACTACGAGCAGTACTTC	CATSRSGGDYEQYF
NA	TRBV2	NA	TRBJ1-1	TGTGCCAGCAGCCCCGGGGGGGGAACTGAAGCTTTCTTT	CASSPGGGTEAFF
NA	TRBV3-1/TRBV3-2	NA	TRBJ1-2	TGTGCCAGCAGCTTGGCTAGGGGTCAAACTAACTATGGCTACACCTTC	CASSLARGQTNYGYTF
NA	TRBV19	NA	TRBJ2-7	TGTGCCAGTAGTATAACCTCGGGGGTAGGCGAGCAGTACTTC	CASSITSGVGEQYF
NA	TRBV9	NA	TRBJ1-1	TGTGCCAGCAGCGTGGGAGGTTCGAGGAACACTGAAGCTTTCTTT	CASSVGGSRNTEAFF
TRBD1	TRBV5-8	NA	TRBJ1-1	TGTGCCAGCAGCCCGGGACAGGTAAGAAGCGCTGAAGCTTTCTTT	CASSPGQVRSAEAFF
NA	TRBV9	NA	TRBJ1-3	TGTGCCAGCAGCGTACGGGCAGGGAAAGGAAACACCATATATTTT	CASSVRAGKGNTIYF
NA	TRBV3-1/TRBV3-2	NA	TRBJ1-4	TGTGCCAGCAGCCAAGGCGGAAAACTGTTTTTT	CASSQGGKLFF
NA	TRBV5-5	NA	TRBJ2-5	TGTGCCAGCAGCTCGGCGGGACCTCAAGAGACCCAGTACTTC	CASSSAGPQETQYF
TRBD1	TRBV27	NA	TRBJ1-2	TGTGCCAGCAGAAAGACGGGACAGGGGTGGTATGGCTACACCTTC	CASRKTGQGWYGYTF
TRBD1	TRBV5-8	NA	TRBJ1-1	TGTGCCAGCAGCTCTGACCTGGGACAGGGTCTATTGGCTGAAGCTTTCTTT	CASSSDLGQGLLAEAFF
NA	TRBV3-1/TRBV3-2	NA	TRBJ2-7	TGTGCCAGCAGCCGACATTTAGACGGGGGATACTCCTACGAGCAGTACTTC	CASSRHLDGGYSYEQYF
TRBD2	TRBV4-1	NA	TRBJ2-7	TGCGCCAGCAGACTAGCGGGGGGGCCTTCCTACGAGCAGTACTTC	CASRLAGGPSYEQYF
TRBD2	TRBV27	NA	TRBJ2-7	TGTGCCAGCAGTTCTCGATTGATAGCGGGGGCCTCCTACGAGCAGTACTTC	CASSSRLIAGASYEQYF
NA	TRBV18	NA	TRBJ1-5	TGTGCCAGCTCACCAGGAGGGGATCAGCCCCAGCATTTT	CASSPGGDQPQHF
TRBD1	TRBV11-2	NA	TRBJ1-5	TGTGCCAGCAGCTTGGGACAGGGCAATCAGCCCCAGCATTTT	CASSLGQGNQPQHF
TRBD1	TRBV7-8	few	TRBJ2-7	TGTGCCAGCAGTCCGACAGGGCCCTCCAACGAGCAGTACTTC	CASSPTGPSNEQYF
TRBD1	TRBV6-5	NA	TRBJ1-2	TGTGCCAGCAGCCCCAGGGGGTCCATTGATGGCTACACCTTC	CASSPRGSIDGYTF
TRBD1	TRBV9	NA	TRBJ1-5	TGTGCCAGCAGCGAGGCAGACAGGGTGCGGGGCAATCAGCCCCAGCATTTT	CASSEADRVRGNQPQHF